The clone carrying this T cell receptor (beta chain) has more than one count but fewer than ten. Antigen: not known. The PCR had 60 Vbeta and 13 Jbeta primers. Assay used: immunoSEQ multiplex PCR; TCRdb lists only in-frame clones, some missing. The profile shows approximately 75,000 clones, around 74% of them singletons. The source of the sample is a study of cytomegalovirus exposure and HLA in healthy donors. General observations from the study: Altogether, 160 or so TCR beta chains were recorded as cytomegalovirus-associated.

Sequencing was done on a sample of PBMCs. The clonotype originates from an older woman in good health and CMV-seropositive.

CDR3 bases: TGTGCCAGCAGTGGACAACAGGGAGTAAGACAGCCCCAGCATTTT. Translation gives CASSGQQGVRQPQHF. This chain links TRBV2 with TRBJ1-5, with a possible D match to TRBD1 (6 bases). V was cut by 4 bases and J by 7 bases, with 17 bases left in between. CDR3 length equals 15 residues. From germline, CDR1 is SNHLY and CDR2 FYNNEI.